This T cell receptor (beta chain) was identified during a study of T cells after yellow fever vaccination. Each CDR3 protein is one row after TCRdb ran MiXCR on the 5' RACE reads. Here the sample spans approximately 350,000 distinct CDR3 sequences, approximately 10% being singletons. Germline V gene sequence: CDR1 DFQATT, CDR2 SNEGSKA (reference sequence). The V end lost 3 bases, the J end lost 8 bases, and 7 bases lay between the germline ends. The CDR3 consists of 10 residues. This clonotype was recorded a few times. The receptor was derived from a man between 18 and 29 years old who received the YFV17D yellow fever vaccine. The chain uses TRBV20-1 and TRBJ1-1; D is uncertain. Sequenced material: PBMCs, taken on the day of the first yellow fever vaccination. The CDR3 loop is CSASLVEAFF. The CDR3 DNA reads as TGCAGTGCTAGTCTAGTCGAAGCTTTCTTT.